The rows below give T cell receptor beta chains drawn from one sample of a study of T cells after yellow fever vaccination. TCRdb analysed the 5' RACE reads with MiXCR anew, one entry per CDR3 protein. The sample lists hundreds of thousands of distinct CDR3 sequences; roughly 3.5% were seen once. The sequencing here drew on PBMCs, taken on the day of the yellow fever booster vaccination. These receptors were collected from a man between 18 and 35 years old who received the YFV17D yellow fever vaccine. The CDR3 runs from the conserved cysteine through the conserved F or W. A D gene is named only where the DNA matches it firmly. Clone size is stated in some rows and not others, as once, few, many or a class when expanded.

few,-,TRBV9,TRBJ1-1,CASSLGTRNTEAFF,TGTGCCAGCAGCCTAGGGACAAGGAACACTGAAGCTTTCTTT
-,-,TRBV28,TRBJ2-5,CASSSPNGETQYF,TGTGCCAGCAGCTCCCCGAACGGGGAGACCCAGTACTTC
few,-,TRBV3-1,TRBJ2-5,CASSQRNRGLEETQYF,TGTGCCAGCAGCCAACGGAACCGCGGACTCGAAGAGACCCAGTACTTC
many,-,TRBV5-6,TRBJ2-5,CASSFGTFDGTQYF,TGTGCCAGCAGCTTTGGTACTTTCGACGGGACCCAGTACTTC
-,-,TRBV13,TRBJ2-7,CASSSTATVSYEQYF,TGTGCCAGCAGCTCTACGGCGACAGTCTCCTACGAGCAGTACTTC
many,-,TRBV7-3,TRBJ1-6,CASSPGFYNSPLHF,TGTGCCAGCAGCCCTGGATTCTATAATTCACCCCTCCACTTT
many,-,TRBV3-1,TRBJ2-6,CASSQDLGVLTF,TGTGCCAGCAGCCAAGATCTAGGGGTCCTGACTTTC
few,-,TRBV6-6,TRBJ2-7,CASSYVVSYEQYF,TGTGCCAGCAGTTACGTGGTCAGCTACGAGCAGTACTTC
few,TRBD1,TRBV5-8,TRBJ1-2,CASSLADRNYGYTF,TGTGCCAGCAGCTTGGCGGACAGGAACTATGGCTACACCTTC
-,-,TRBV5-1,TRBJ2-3,CASSLEAGDTQYF,TGCGCCAGCAGCTTGGAGGCCGGGGATACGCAGTATTTT
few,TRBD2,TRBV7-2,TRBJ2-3,CASSLGLYSGGTDTQYF,TGTGCCAGCAGCTTAGGATTATATAGCGGGGGCACAGATACGCAGTATTTT
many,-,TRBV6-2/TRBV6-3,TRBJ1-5,CASSFRNSNQPQHF,TGTGCCAGCAGTTTCCGAAATAGCAATCAGCCCCAGCATTTT
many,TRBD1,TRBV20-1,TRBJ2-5,CSASSRGGKETQYF,TGCAGTGCTTCTTCCCGAGGGGGCAAAGAGACCCAGTACTTC
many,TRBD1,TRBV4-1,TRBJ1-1,CASSPGQGPNTEAFF,TGCGCCAGCAGCCCGGGACAGGGTCCGAACACTGAAGCTTTCTTT
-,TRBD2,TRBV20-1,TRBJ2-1,CSARDPRGFEQFF,TGCAGTGCTAGGGATCCGCGGGGGTTTGAGCAGTTCTTC
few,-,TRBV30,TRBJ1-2,CAWSVLGEFTRKDYGYTF,TGTGCCTGGAGTGTACTGGGGGAATTTACCAGGAAGGACTATGGCTACACCTTC
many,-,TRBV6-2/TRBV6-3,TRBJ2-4,CASSYRHGYIQYF,TGTGCCAGCAGTTACCGTCATGGCTACATTCAGTACTTC
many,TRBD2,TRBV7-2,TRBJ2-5,CASSSDYGSGESQYF,TGTGCCAGCAGCTCCGACTACGGTAGCGGGGAGTCCCAGTACTTC
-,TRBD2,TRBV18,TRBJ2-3,CASSPTLAGANTDTQYF,TGTGCCAGCTCACCAACGCTAGCGGGGGCCAACACAGATACGCAGTATTTT
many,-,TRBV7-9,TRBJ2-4,CASSLSGALAKNIQYF,TGTGCCAGCAGCTTATCTGGTGCACTAGCCAAAAACATTCAGTACTTC
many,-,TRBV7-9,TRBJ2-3,CASSLDRSTDTQYF,TGTGCCAGCAGCTTAGACAGATCCACAGATACGCAGTATTTT
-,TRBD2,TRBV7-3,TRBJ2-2,CASSLRPSGGPANTGELFF,TGTGCCAGCAGCTTAAGACCTAGCGGGGGGCCCGCGAACACCGGGGAGCTGTTTTTT
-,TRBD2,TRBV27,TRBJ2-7,CASSLLRGAGYEQYF,TGTGCCAGCAGTTTATTGCGGGGGGCCGGATACGAGCAGTACTTC
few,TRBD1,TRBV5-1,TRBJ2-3,CASSVVGTGSTDTQYF,TGCGCCAGCAGCGTGGTCGGGACAGGAAGCACAGATACGCAGTATTTT
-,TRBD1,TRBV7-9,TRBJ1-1,CASSSSRQGSPEAFF,TGTGCCAGCAGCTCTTCGAGACAGGGTTCGCCTGAAGCTTTCTTT
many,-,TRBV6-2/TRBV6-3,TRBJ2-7,CASAPSPLEQYF,TGTGCCAGCGCCCCTTCCCCTCTCGAGCAGTACTTC
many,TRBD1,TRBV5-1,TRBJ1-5,CASSHGQGGEPQHF,TGCGCCAGCAGCCACGGACAGGGCGGCGAGCCCCAGCATTTT
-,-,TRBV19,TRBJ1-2,CASSIAGIYGYTF,TGTGCCAGTAGTATAGCAGGGATCTATGGCTACACCTTC
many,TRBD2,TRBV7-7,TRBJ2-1,CASSELAGGPDEQFF,TGTGCCAGCAGCGAACTAGCGGGGGGGCCGGATGAGCAGTTCTTC
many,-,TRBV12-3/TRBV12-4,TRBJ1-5,CASSWPDQPQHF,TGTGCCAGCAGTTGGCCGGATCAGCCCCAGCATTTT
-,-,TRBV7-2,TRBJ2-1,CASSPSGVSEQFF,TGTGCCAGCAGCCCCTCCGGGGTTAGTGAGCAGTTCTTC
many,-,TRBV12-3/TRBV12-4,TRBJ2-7,CASSFGPLSSYEQYF,TGTGCCAGCAGTTTCGGACCGTTAAGCTCCTACGAGCAGTACTTC
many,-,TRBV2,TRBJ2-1,CAMIAGSLNNNEQFF,TGTGCTATGATTGCCGGGTCTCTTAACAACAATGAGCAGTTCTTC
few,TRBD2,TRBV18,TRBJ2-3,CASSPGGSSTDTQYF,TGTGCCAGCTCACCCGGGGGGTCTAGCACAGATACGCAGTATTTT
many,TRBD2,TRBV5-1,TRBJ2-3,CASSSDRGGLSTDTQYF,TGCGCCAGCAGCTCCGATCGTGGGGGACTAAGCACAGATACGCAGTATTTT
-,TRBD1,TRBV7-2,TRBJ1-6,CASSSSPGAGGSPLHF,TGTGCCAGCAGCTCCTCGCCGGGGGCAGGGGGTTCACCCCTCCACTTT
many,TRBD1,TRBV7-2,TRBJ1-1,CASSLQGARVEAFF,TGTGCCAGCAGCTTACAGGGGGCGAGGGTTGAAGCTTTCTTT
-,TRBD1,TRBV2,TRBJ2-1,CATSGTGGDEQFF,TGTGCCACATCCGGGACAGGGGGCGATGAGCAGTTCTTC
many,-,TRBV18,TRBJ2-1,CASSPGLALNEQFF,TGTGCCAGCTCACCAGGGCTAGCTCTCAATGAGCAGTTCTTC
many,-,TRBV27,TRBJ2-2,CASSLNGHGELFF,TGTGCCAGCAGTTTAAATGGGCACGGGGAGCTGTTTTTT
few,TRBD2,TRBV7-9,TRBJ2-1,CASSSRGVSYNEQFF,TGTGCCAGCAGCTCCCGGGGGGTCTCCTACAATGAGCAGTTCTTC
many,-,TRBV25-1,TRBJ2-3,CASSESISDTQYF,TGTGCCAGCAGTGAATCAATAAGCGATACGCAGTATTTT
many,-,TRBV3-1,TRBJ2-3,CASSPYETGTQYF,TGTGCCAGCAGCCCATACGAGACCGGGACGCAGTATTTT
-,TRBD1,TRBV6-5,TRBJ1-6,CASSEQGSSYNSPLHF,TGTGCCAGCAGTGAACAGGGGAGCTCCTATAATTCACCCCTCCACTTT
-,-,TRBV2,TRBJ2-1,CASRGTARGEQFF,TGTGCCAGCCGGGGGACTGCCAGGGGGGAGCAGTTCTTC
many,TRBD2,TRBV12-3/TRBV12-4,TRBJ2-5,CASSTLAREETQYF,TGTGCCAGCAGCACACTAGCGCGTGAAGAGACCCAGTACTTC
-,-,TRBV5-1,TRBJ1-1,CASSPGAGPTEAFF,TGCGCCAGCAGCCCCGGAGCAGGGCCCACTGAAGCTTTCTTT
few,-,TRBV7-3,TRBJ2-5,CASSLRGAPGTQYF,TGTGCCAGCAGCTTAAGAGGAGCTCCGGGGACCCAGTACTTC
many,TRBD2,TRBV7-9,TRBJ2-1,CASSAIAGGSYNEQFF,TGTGCCAGCAGCGCAATCGCGGGGGGCTCCTACAATGAGCAGTTCTTC
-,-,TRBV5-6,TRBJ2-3,CASSLAFGGQTDTQYF,TGTGCCAGCAGCTTGGCATTCGGGGGGCAAACAGATACGCAGTATTTT
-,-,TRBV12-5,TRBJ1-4,CASAGGTENEKLFF,TGTGCTAGTGCCGGCGGGACGGAGAATGAAAAACTGTTTTTT
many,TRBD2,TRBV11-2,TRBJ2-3,CASSFSGGEHTQYF,TGTGCCAGCAGCTTTAGCGGGGGGGAACATACGCAGTATTTT
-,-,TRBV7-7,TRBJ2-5,CASSPYTSYQETQYF,TGTGCTAGCAGCCCATATACTAGTTACCAAGAGACCCAGTACTTC
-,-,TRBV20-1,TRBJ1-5,CSAPYSNQPQHF,TGCAGTGCTCCCTATAGCAATCAGCCCCAGCATTTT
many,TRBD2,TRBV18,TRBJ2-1,CASSQRLAGGREQFF,TGTGCCAGCTCCCAACGCCTAGCGGGGGGCAGGGAGCAGTTCTTC
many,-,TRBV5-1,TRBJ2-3,CASSSPGTDTQYF,TGCGCCAGCAGCTCACCCGGGACAGATACGCAGTATTTT
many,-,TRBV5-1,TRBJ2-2,CASKRGDTGELFF,TGCGCCAGCAAGAGGGGCGACACCGGGGAGCTGTTTTTT
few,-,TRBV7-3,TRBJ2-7,CASSMQGSGGKQYF,TGTGCCAGCAGCATGCAGGGCAGTGGGGGCAAGCAGTACTTC